This TCR beta chain emerged from a study of blood T cell repertoires in COVID-19. Study-level information: Sites in the United States, Italy and Spain provided acute and convalescent COVID-19 samples. Sources were T cells, B-cell-depleted T cells, or PBMCs; the material itself was cDNA or gDNA.

Original processing notes: Estimates of nucleated cell counts were drawn from the amplification of reference gene primers. Data came from immunoSEQ multiplex PCR; TCRdb stores just in-frame clones and leaves some out. V and J calls and clone size are copied from that table; D and trimming were computed from the DNA. The sample has tens of thousands of clones, roughly four fifths seen once. This clonotype was sampled from a woman aged 55-70 years with acute or convalescent COVID-19. Sequenced input: peripheral blood.

DNA for the CDR3: TGTGCCAGTAGTATAGGGTTACTTTCTGGGGCCAACGTCCTGACTTTC. It yields the protein CASSIGLLSGANVLTF. V is TRBV19 and J is TRBJ2-6; D is uncertain. With 1 base removed from V and 1 base from J, the gap between germline ends came to 8 bases. Germline V lookup: CDR1 LNHDA, CDR2 SQIVND (reference sequence). The CDR3 contains 16 residues.